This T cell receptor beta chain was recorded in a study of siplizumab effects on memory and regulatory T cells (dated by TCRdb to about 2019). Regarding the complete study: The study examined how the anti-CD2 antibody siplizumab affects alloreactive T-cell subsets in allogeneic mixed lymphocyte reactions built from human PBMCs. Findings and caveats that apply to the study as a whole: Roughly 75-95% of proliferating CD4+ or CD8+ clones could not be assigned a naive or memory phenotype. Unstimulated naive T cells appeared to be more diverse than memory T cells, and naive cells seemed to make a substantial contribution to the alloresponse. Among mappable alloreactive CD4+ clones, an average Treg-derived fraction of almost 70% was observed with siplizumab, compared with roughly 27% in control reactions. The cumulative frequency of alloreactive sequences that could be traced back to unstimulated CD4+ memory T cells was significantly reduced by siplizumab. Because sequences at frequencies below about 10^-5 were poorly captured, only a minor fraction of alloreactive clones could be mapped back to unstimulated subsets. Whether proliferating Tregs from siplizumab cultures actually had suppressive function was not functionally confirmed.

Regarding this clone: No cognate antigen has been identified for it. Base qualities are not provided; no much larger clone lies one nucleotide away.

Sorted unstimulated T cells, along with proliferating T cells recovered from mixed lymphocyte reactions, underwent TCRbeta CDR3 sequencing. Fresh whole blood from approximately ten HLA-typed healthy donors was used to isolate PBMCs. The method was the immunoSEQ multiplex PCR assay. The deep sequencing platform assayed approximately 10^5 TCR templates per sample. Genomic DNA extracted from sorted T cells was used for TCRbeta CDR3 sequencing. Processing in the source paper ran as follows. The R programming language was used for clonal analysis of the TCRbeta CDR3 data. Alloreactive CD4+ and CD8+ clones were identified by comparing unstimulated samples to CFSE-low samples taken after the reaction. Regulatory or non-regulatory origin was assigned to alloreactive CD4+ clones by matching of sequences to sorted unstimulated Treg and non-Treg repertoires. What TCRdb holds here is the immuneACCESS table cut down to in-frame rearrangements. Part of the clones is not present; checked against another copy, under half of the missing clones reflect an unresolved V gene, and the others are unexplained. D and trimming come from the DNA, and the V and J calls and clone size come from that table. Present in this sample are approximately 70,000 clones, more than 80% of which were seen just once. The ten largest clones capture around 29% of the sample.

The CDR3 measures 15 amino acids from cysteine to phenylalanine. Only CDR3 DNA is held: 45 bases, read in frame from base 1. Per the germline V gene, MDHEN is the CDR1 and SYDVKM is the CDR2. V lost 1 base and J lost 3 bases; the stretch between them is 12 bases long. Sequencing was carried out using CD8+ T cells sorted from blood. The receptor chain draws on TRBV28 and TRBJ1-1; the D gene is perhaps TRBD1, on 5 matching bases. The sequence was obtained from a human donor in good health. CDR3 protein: CASSLFAGTYTEAFF. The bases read TGTGCCAGCAGTTTATTTGCGGGGACCTACACTGAAGCTTTCTTT.